These 16 T cell receptor beta chains originate from one sample sequenced in a study of patients and donors after allogeneic stem cell transplantation. Each CDR3 protein is one row after TCRdb ran MiXCR on the RT-PCR reads. The sample holds about a million distinct CDR3 sequences, more than 15% seen once. Sequencing was performed on blood, either unsorted or a sorted T cell fraction (not recorded which). All receptors come from a human donor who was either an allogeneic HSCT recipient or a stem cell or donor lymphocyte infusion donor (not recorded which). It is not recorded whose cells these are; they may come from a transplant donor.

J is TRBJ2-3 and V is TRBV4-1; D is perhaps TRBD1 (5 bases). V dropped 0 bases and J dropped 6 bases, with 13 bases sitting between them. The CDR3 has 15 amino acids. Germline-derived CDR1 and CDR2 are MGHRA and YSYEKL. The CDR3 bases are TGCGCCAGCAGCCAAGAGTGGGGCTATCCGGATACGCAGTATTTT. This gives the protein CASSQEWGYPDTQYF.

This clonotype was counted a single time. The chain employs TRBV4-3 and TRBJ1-2; 7 bases match TRBD1. CDR1 and CDR2 (germline): LGHNA, YSLEER. This CDR3 spans 14 amino acids. V trimming: 2 bases; J trimming: 6 bases; junction bases outside the gene matches: 6. The DNA for the CDR3 is TGCGCCAGCAGCCAACTGGACAGGCCGCATGGCTACACCTTC. It yields the protein CASSQLDRPHGYTF.

V usage is TRBV29-1 and J usage is TRBJ2-2; the match to TRBD2 covers 9 bases. J gave up 7 bases and V 3 bases, and 12 bases lay outside the gene matches. The germline V gene has CDR1 SQVTM and CDR2 ANQGSEA. This CDR3 region has 16 residues. CDR3 sequence: CSVDTHGSGGHGELFF. The CDR3 DNA reads TGCAGCGTTGATACTCATGGTAGCGGGGGCCACGGGGAGCTGTTTTTT.

V is TRBV20-1 and J is TRBJ2-3; D remains ambiguous. CDR1 DFQATT and CDR2 SNEGSKA come from the germline V gene (reference sequence). V was cut by 5 bases and J by 1 base, with 10 bases left in between. The CDR3 totals 13 residues. The CDR3: CSALRAGTDTQYF. The DNA for the CDR3 is TGCAGTGCTCTACGGGCCGGCACAGATACGCAGTATTTT.

The gene calls are TRBV20-1 and TRBJ2-7; perhaps TRBD1 as D (5 bases). Trimming took off 0 bases at V and 3 bases at J, with 15 bases between the two ends. This CDR3 comprises 15 residues. Per the germline V gene, CDR1 is DFQATT and CDR2 is SNEGSKA (reference sequence). For the CDR3, the DNA is TGCAGTGCTAGAGATCGACGGACACCCAGCTACGAGCAGTACTTC. It translates to CSARDRRTPSYEQYF.

This clonotype was counted between two and nine times. CDR3 region: CSVGTALSYEQYF. Here the CDR3 DNA reads TGCAGCGTAGGGACTGCCCTATCCTACGAGCAGTACTTC. The V gene is TRBV29-1, the J gene TRBJ2-7, with D tentatively TRBD2 (6 bases). CDR3 size: 13 residues. Germline V gene data show CDR1 as SQVTM and CDR2 as ANQGSEA. The germline V and J ends were trimmed by 6 bases and 1 base, with 13 bases remaining between them.

This clonotype has just a few counts. The chain employs TRBV14 and TRBJ1-5; no clear D gene. The CDR3 spans 13 residues. The germline V and J ends were trimmed by 5 bases and 9 bases, with 14 bases remaining between them. CDR1 SGHDN and CDR2 FVKESK come from the germline V gene. DNA of the CDR3: TGTGCCAGCAGCATTCTGAGGAAAGGGCCCCAGCATTTT. Its protein is CASSILRKGPQHF.

This clonotype has only a few counts. The rearrangement joins TRBV7-6 to TRBJ1-1, with 7 bases matching TRBD1. Germline values: CDR1 SGHVS, CDR2 FNYEAQ. With V trimmed by 6 bases and J by 4 bases, 5 bases remained unmatched. The CDR3 spans 13 residues. In DNA form, the CDR3 reads TGTGCCAGCAGTTTGGACAGGACCACTGAAGCTTTCTTT. It translates to CASSLDRTTEAFF.

This clonotype has more than one count but fewer than ten. The V gene is TRBV27, the J gene TRBJ1-2, with 8 bases that match TRBD1. The CDR3 is 16 residues long. Germline V gene data show CDR1 as MNHEY and CDR2 as SMNVEV (reference sequence). The V segment lost 2 bases and the J segment 4 bases; nucleotides outside the gene matches: 9. In DNA, the CDR3 is TGTGCCAGCAGTTTACTGAGGACAGGGACCTTCTATGGCTACACCTTC. The encoded protein is CASSLLRTGTFYGYTF.

Only a few counts were recorded for this clonotype. The rearrangement uses TRBV20-1 and TRBJ2-5, with TRBD2 matching over 9 bases. Germline V gene lookup returns CDR1 DFQATT and CDR2 SNEGSKA (reference sequence). The CDR3 consists of 13 residues. The trim removed 5 bases at V and 5 bases at J, leaving 6 bases unmatched. This CDR3 reads CSAPGTSSETQYF. The CDR3 nucleotides read TGCAGTGCTCCTGGGACTAGCAGCGAGACCCAGTACTTC.

The chain couples TRBV20-1 to TRBJ1-2, with a possible D match to TRBD1 (5 bases). Trimming left V 0 bases short and J 4 bases short, with 12 bases between. Germline CDR1 and CDR2: DFQATT and SNEGSKA (reference sequence). The CDR3 runs 14 residues. The CDR3 loop is CSARESGLVYGYTF. The CDR3 DNA sequence: TGCAGTGCTAGAGAATCAGGGTTGGTCTATGGCTACACCTTC.

Remarks on this clonotype: At one boundary the junction diverges from the germline segment, which might be a read error. The gene calls are TRBV12-3 or TRBV12-4 and TRBJ1-5; 9 nucleotides line up with TRBD1. This CDR3 comprises 16 residues. CDR3 residues: CASSLTGGFSKQPQHF. The CDR3 bases are TGTGCCAGCAGTTTAACAGGGGGCTTTAGCAAACAGCCCCAGCATTTT.

In the case of this clonotype: An end of the junction differs from the germline gene, which may be a read error. The rearrangement joins TRBV5-6 to TRBJ1-1; TRBD1 is a possible D gene (5 bases). There are 13 residues in the CDR3. Germline V CDR1 and CDR2: SGHDT, YYEEEE. For the CDR3, the DNA is TGTGCCAGCAGCTTTTGGACGGGGCTGGAAGGTTTCTTT. It yields the protein CASSFWTGLEGFF.

This clonotype was picked up a small number of times. The chain is built from TRBV18 and TRBJ1-3; D gene uncertain. Between the trimmed V and J ends, which lost 1 base and 3 bases, there was a span of 7 bases. CDR3 length: 14 amino acids. The germline V gene has CDR1 KGHSH and CDR2 LQKENI. The CDR3 sequence: CASSPLPDGNTIYF. The CDR3 region has the DNA TGTGCCAGCTCACCACTTCCTGATGGAAACACCATATATTTT.

The CDR3 DNA reads TGTGCCAGCAGCCAAGCCACCTTTTCAGGGGCCCAGTACTTC. Its translation is CASSQATFSGAQYF. J is TRBJ2-5 and V is TRBV14; TRBD1 is a possible D gene (6 bases). The CDR3 extends over 14 amino acids. The V and J ends lost 1 base and 9 bases respectively, with 15 bases between them. CDR1 is SGHDN, CDR2 FVKESK, per germline.

In its sample, this clonotype was seen a few times. The chain joins TRBV25-1 to TRBJ1-6; D is undetermined. CDR1 and CDR2 (germline): MGHDK, SYGVNS. The CDR3 extends over 17 amino acids. Trimming cost V 2 bases and J 10 bases, with 21 bases left between them. As DNA, the CDR3 is TGTGCCAGCAGTGAACTACAGCGGACGGGGAGTGGGTCACCCCTCCACTTT. It yields the protein CASSELQRTGSGSPLHF.